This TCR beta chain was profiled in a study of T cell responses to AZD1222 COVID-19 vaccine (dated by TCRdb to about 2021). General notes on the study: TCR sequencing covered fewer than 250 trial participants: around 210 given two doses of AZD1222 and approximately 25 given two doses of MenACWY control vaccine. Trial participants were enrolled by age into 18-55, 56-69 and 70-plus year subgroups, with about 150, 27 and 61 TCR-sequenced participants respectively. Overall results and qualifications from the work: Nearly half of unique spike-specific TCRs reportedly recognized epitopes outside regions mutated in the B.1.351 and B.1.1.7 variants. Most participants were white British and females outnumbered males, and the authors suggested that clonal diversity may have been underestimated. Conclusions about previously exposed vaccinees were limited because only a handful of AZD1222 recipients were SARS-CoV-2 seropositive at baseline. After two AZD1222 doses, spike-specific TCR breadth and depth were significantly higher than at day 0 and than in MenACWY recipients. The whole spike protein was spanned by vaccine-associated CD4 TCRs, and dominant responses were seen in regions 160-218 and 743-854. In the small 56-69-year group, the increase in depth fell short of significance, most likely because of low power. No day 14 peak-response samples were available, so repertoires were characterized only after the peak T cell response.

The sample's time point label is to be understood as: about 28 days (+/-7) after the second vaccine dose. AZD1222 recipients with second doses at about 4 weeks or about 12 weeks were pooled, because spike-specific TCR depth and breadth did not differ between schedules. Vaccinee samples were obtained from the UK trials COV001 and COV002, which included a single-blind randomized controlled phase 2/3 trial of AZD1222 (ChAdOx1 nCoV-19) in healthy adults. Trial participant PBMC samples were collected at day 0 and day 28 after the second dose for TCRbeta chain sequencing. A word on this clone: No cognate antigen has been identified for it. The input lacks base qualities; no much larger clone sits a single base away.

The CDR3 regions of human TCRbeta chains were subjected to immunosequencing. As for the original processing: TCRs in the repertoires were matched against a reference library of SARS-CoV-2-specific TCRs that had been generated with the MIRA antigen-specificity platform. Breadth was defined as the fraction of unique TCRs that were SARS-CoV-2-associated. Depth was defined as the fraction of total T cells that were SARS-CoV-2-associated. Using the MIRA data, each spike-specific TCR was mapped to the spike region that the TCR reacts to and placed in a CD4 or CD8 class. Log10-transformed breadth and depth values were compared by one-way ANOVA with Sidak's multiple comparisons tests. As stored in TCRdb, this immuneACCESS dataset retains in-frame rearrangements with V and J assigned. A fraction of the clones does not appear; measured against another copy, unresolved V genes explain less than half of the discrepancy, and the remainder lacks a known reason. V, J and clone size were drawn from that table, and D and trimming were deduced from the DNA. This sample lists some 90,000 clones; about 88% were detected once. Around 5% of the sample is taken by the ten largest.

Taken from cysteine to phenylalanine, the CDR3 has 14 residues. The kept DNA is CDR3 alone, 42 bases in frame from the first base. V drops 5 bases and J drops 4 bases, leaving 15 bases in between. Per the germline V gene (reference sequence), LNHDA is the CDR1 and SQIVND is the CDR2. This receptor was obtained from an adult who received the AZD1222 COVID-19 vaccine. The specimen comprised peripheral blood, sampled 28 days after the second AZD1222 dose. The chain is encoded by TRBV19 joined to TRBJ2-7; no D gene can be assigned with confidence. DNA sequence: TGTGCCAGTAGTGCCAGTCGTCCGCCGTACGAGCAGTACTTC. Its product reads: CASSASRPPYEQYF.